This T cell receptor beta chain was identified in a study of shared clonotypes between healthy human individuals. Study context: Each donor contributed plates that comprised three CD4 naive, three CD4 memory, two CD8 naive and one CD8 memory.

Trimming left V 3 bases short and J 2 bases short, with 11 bases between. The CDR3 has 14 amino acids. The germline V gene encodes CDR1 SGHRS and CDR2 YFSETQ. TCRdb keeps only in-frame clones here, not all; method: immunoSEQ multiplex PCR. The profile shows approximately 940,000 clones, approximately 80% of them singletons. Of note for this clone: This CDR3 is also generated by other DNA sequences in the sample.

V gene TRBV5-1 combines with J gene TRBJ1-1, with D perhaps TRBD1 (6 bases). The receptor's source is a man aged 18 to 30 in good health. The material sequenced was memory CD4+ T cells sorted from blood. As for subset: CD45RA-negative fraction. The CDR3 spells CASSSGQLNTEAFF. The CDR3 bases are TGCGCCAGCAGCTCAGGACAGCTAAACACTGAAGCTTTCTTT.